This T cell receptor beta chain was profiled in a study of CD8+ T cells in alopecia areata. Study overall: Patients in the study were on tofacitinib for 6 to 18 months, then off it for 6 months. General observations from the study: Resident alphabeta T cells of normal skin are also sequenced in scalp samples. Relative to mice, TCR sharing across patients was less clear, a difference possibly HLA-related. Normal scalp had lower clonality than lesional scalp, with alopecia totalis/universalis lesions showing this most strongly.

The trim removed 4 bases at V and 3 bases at J, leaving 8 bases unmatched. This CDR3 is built from 17 residues. The germline gives CDR1 SGHNT, CDR2 YYREEE (reference sequence). From alopecia areata patients, lesional scalp punch biopsies and peripheral blood were collected. RNA extraction was followed by reverse transcription into cDNA, which acted as the sequencing template. Sequenced by immunoSEQ multiplex PCR; TCRdb stores in-frame clones only, minus some. The sample carries roughly 12,000 clones, more than 45% recorded once. On this clone: Its antigen is as yet unknown.

The rearrangement joins TRBV5-4 to TRBJ2-7, with TRBD2 matching over 15 bases. The sequence derives from a human donor with alopecia areata. The specimen was skin. This CDR3 reads CASSPQGLAGGHYEQYF. The DNA for the CDR3 is TGTGCCAGCAGCCCTCAAGGACTAGCGGGAGGGCACTACGAGCAGTACTTC.